Reported below is one T cell receptor beta chain. Its specificity is not known. The data are from a study of identifying expanded T cells in peripheral blood. Collection occurred without any documented infections or immune events in donors. Study conclusions and caveats: Variance in clone template counts between approximately 2-week samples significantly increased with total template count across all healthy donors.

Data came from immunoSEQ multiplex PCR; TCRdb stores just in-frame clones and leaves some out. This sample has around 130,000 clones, with 65% to 90% found just once. There are 15 residues in the CDR3. Germline V lookup: CDR1 LNHDA, CDR2 SQIVND (reference sequence). Deletions cut 3 bases from V and 1 base from J, with 12 bases between. The sequenced material came from blood. The chain has TRBV19 and TRBJ1-2; weak D call: TRBD1 (5 bases). The receptor comes from a person between 18 and 70 years old in good health. CDR3 residues: CASSIRPRVNYGYTF. Written as DNA, the CDR3 is TGTGCCAGTAGTATCCGCCCCAGGGTTAACTATGGCTACACCTTC.